These 27 T cell receptor beta chains were all obtained from the same sample, sequenced in a study of early T cells in non-severe SARS-CoV-2 infection. MiXCR was run by TCRdb on the 5' RACE reads, yielding one entry per CDR3 protein. The data show some 25,000 distinct CDR3 sequences, 3.5% to 5.5% seen once. Sequenced material: whole blood. Receptors were obtained from an adult who was a healthcare worker with PCR-confirmed SARS-CoV-2 infection or an uninfected control (not recorded which).

This clonotype was counted ten times or more. The V gene is TRBV18, the J gene TRBJ2-7, with 12 bases aligning to TRBD1. Germline-derived CDR1 and CDR2 are KGHSH and LQKENI. This CDR3 is built from 14 residues. After removal of 6 bases from V and 4 bases from J, the junction contained 4 bases not matched to a gene. The CDR3 DNA is TGTGCCAGCTCCCCGGGACAGGGGGCGTACGAGCAGTACTTC. It yields the protein CASSPGQGAYEQYF.

This clonotype was recorded many times. CDR3 coding DNA: TGTGCCAGCAGCTTAGCTAGCGTCTATGATACGCAGTATTTT. Translating it yields CASSLASVYDTQYF. The chain couples TRBV7-8 to TRBJ2-3; possibly TRBD2 for D (5 bases). V lost 0 bases to trimming and J lost 6 bases, with 10 bases between them. This CDR3 is 14 amino acids long. The germline gives CDR1 SGHVS, CDR2 FQNEAQ.

This clonotype was detected ten times or more. The gene calls are TRBV7-6 and TRBJ2-5; 8 bases fit TRBD2. The CDR3 has 15 amino acids. Germline V lookup: CDR1 SGHVS, CDR2 FNYEAQ. Trimming removed 1 base from V and 2 bases from J; junction bases left unmatched: 3. DNA of the CDR3: TGTGCCAGCAGCTTAGGTAGCGGGACTCAAGAGACCCAGTACTTC. Residues: CASSLGSGTQETQYF.

This clonotype was found many times. The V gene is TRBV3-1, the J gene TRBJ1-1; TRBD1 might be the D (5 bases). The germline V gene encodes CDR1 LGHDT and CDR2 YNNKEL (reference sequence). The CDR3 spans 17 residues. Trimming shortened V by 0 bases and J by 1 base, and 15 bases separated the two germline ends. CDR3 nucleotide sequence: TGTGCCAGCAGCCAAGAGGCCCCAGGGCGGAGGAACACTGAAGCTTTCTTT. Translating it yields CASSQEAPGRRNTEAFF.

This clonotype has ten or more counts. This chain links TRBV12-3 or TRBV12-4 with TRBJ2-1; D may be TRBD1 (5 bases). The V gene lost 5 bases and the J gene lost 12 bases, with 23 bases spanning the gap. The CDR3 contains 15 residues. CDR3 protein: CASSPDGHSSYAQFF. The CDR3 DNA reads as TGTGCCAGCAGTCCCGACGGACATTCCTCTTACGCGCAGTTCTTC.

This clonotype occurred many times. CDR3 nucleotide sequence: TGCAGTGCTAATCCGACAGGCCAGAATGAAAAACTGTTTTTT. Translated: CSANPTGQNEKLFF. The V and J genes are TRBV20-1 and TRBJ1-4; D might be TRBD1 (6 bases). Germline V gives CDR1 DFQATT, CDR2 SNEGSKA (reference sequence). Between the trimmed V and J ends, which lost 4 bases and 5 bases, there was a span of 14 bases. The CDR3 contains 14 residues.

Ten or more counts support this clonotype. The rearrangement uses TRBV7-9 and TRBJ1-6, with 7 bases identical to TRBD1. Germline-derived CDR1 and CDR2 are SEHNR and FQNEAQ (reference sequence). V was clipped by 4 bases and J by 6 bases; unmatched bases: 3. The CDR3 covers 14 residues. Written as DNA, the CDR3 is TGTGCCAGCAGCTCTTCAGGGGGTAATTCACCCCTCCACTTT. Translating it yields CASSSSGGNSPLHF.

This clonotype was counted at least ten times. The chain carries TRBV28 and TRBJ1-6; D may be TRBD1 (6 bases). The CDR3 totals 14 residues. Germline-derived CDR1 and CDR2 are MDHEN and SYDVKM. V lost 8 bases and J lost 5, with 13 bases in between. CDR3 loop: CASSRGGNNSPLHF. In DNA form, the CDR3 reads TGTGCCAGCTCCAGGGGAGGGAATAATTCACCCCTCCACTTT.

Many counts were recorded for this clonotype. This chain uses TRBV6-4 with TRBJ2-2; D is perhaps TRBD1 (6 bases). CDR1 is MRHNA, CDR2 SNTAGT, per germline. The ends were cut back, 0 bases at V and 2 bases at J, with 13 bases in the middle. This CDR3 is built from 17 residues. CDR3 sequence (DNA): TGTGCCAGCAGTGACTCGAATTCAGGGGAAAACACCGGGGAGCTGTTTTTT. Translation: CASSDSNSGENTGELFF.

This clonotype is labeled as medium-sized. The chain uses TRBV6-6 and TRBJ2-1; D is possibly TRBD2 (7 bases). Germline CDR1 MNHNY, CDR2 SVGAGI (reference sequence). The CDR3 has 15 amino acids. V lost 0 bases to trimming and J lost 7 bases, with 13 bases between them. CDR3 sequence reads: CASSYSGGQVNEQFF. CDR3 sequence (DNA): TGTGCCAGCAGTTACTCGGGGGGGCAGGTTAATGAGCAGTTCTTC.

This clonotype occurred many times. The V and J genes are TRBV7-9 and TRBJ1-1; D may be TRBD1 (6 bases). Trimming stripped 4 bases from V and 1 base from J, with 28 bases between. Germline CDR1 SEHNR, CDR2 FQNEAQ (reference sequence). The CDR3 sequence is 20 residues long. The CDR3 DNA follows: TGTGCCAGCAGCTCCCTACCACCTGCGACAGGCGGCCATTCGAACACTGAAGCTTTCTTT. It yields the protein CASSSLPPATGGHSNTEAFF.

In its sample, this clonotype was seen many times. The chain recombines TRBV2 with TRBJ1-1; 7 nucleotides agree with TRBD1. V lost 3 bases and J lost 11; bases outside the gene matches: 9. CDR3 length: 13 amino acids. CDR1 and CDR2 from the germline V gene are SNHLY and FYNNEI. CDR3 sequence reads: CASSEPTEGAAFF. In nucleotides, the CDR3 is TGTGCCAGCAGTGAGCCGACCGAGGGGGCGGCTTTCTTT.

This clonotype was detected ten times or more. The rearrangement joins TRBV7-6 to TRBJ2-5; no reliable D call. Trimming removed 8 bases from V and 4 bases from J, with 8 bases in between. CDR1 is SGHVS, CDR2 FNYEAQ, per germline. There are 11 residues in the CDR3. In nucleotides, the CDR3 is TGTGCCAGCTGCCCTCGAGAGACCCAGTACTTC. Protein sequence: CASCPRETQYF.

At least ten counts were recorded for this clonotype. The chain is built from TRBV7-6 and TRBJ2-5; perhaps TRBD2 as D (6 bases). Looked up from germline, CDR1 is SGHVS and CDR2 is FNYEAQ. The CDR3 runs to 14 residues. The V gene lost 1 base and the J gene lost 5 bases, with 11 bases spanning the gap. CDR3 coding DNA: TGTGCCAGCAGCTTAGGTGCAGGGAGGGAGACCCAGTACTTC. It encodes CASSLGAGRETQYF. Full variable domain (rest looked up from reference TRBV7-6 and TRBJ2-5): GAGVSQSPRYKVTKRGQDVALRCDPISGHVSLYWYRQALGQGPEFLTYFNYEAQQDKSGLPNDRFSAERPEGSISTLTIQRTEQRDSAMYRCASSLGAGRETQYFGPGTRLLVL.

The sample holds many counts of this clonotype. The rearrangement uses TRBV7-9 and TRBJ1-2; D is perhaps TRBD1 (6 bases). The CDR3 has 14 residues. From germline, CDR1 is SEHNR and CDR2 FQNEAQ (reference sequence). V lost 5 bases and J 6 bases, leaving 16 bases between the germline ends. DNA for the CDR3: TGTGCCAGCAGCCTCTCCTCGACAGGCGATGGCTACACCTTC. It codes for CASSLSSTGDGYTF. Full variable domain (missing parts from reference TRBV7-9 and TRBJ1-2): DTGVSQNPRHKITKRGQNVTFRCDPISEHNRLYWYRQTLGQGPEFLTYFQNEAQLEKSRLLSDRFSAERPKGSFSTLEIQRTEQGDSAMYLCASSLSSTGDGYTFGSGTRLTVV.

This clonotype has at least ten counts. This chain links TRBV28 with TRBJ1-3; D remains unclear. There are 16 residues in the CDR3. Between the trimmed V and J ends, which lost 7 bases and 0 bases, there was a span of 16 bases. Germline assignment: CDR1 MDHEN and CDR2 SYDVKM. The CDR3 region is CASTQWQPNSGNTIYF. CDR3 bases: TGTGCCAGCACCCAATGGCAGCCTAACTCTGGAAACACCATATATTTT.

There are many counts of this clonotype. The V call is TRBV12-3 or TRBV12-4, the J call TRBJ2-1; D is possibly TRBD2 (6 bases). There are 14 residues in the CDR3. Trimming removed 6 bases at V and 9 bases at J, with 18 bases between. DNA of the CDR3: TGTGCCAGCAGCCCGGAGATGGCCGGGGGTGAGCAGTTCTTC. It specifies CASSPEMAGGEQFF.

This clonotype occurred many times. The chain joins TRBV9 to TRBJ1-2; D gene uncertain. The CDR3 has 12 amino acids. Trimming removed 4 bases at V and 7 bases at J, with 11 bases between. Germline V gene data show CDR1 as SGDLS and CDR2 as YYNGEE. CDR3 protein: CASSSYRSGYTF. As DNA, the CDR3 is TGTGCCAGCAGCTCATATCGGAGTGGCTACACCTTC.

In this sample, this clonotype turned up many times. This chain connects TRBV12-3 or TRBV12-4 to TRBJ1-1; a weak D match, TRBD1 (5 bases). This CDR3 has 12 amino acids. The germline V and J ends were trimmed by 6 bases and 3 bases, with 8 bases remaining between them. CDR3 DNA: TGTGCCAGCAGCCAGGGTTACACTGAAGCTTTCTTT. This translates into CASSQGYTEAFF.

This clonotype came up many times. V is TRBV20-1 and J is TRBJ2-2; D call uncertain. Germline V gene data show CDR1 as DFQATT and CDR2 as SNEGSKA (reference sequence). With 3 bases removed from V and 0 bases from J, the gap between germline ends came to 8 bases. The CDR3 runs 14 residues. The CDR3 DNA sequence: TGCAGTGCTAGGACACCGCCGAACACCGGGGAGCTGTTTTTT. This gives the protein CSARTPPNTGELFF.

V is TRBV27 and J is TRBJ2-5; D ambiguous. The germline V and J ends were trimmed by 3 bases and 5 bases, with 10 bases remaining between them. Per germline, CDR1 MNHEY and CDR2 SMNVEV (reference sequence). CDR3 length: 13 residues. This CDR3 reads CASSFSLGETQYF. The DNA for the CDR3 is TGTGCCAGCAGTTTTTCATTGGGCGAGACCCAGTACTTC.

The rearrangement joins TRBV18 to TRBJ1-5; D is undetermined. Germline assignment: CDR1 KGHSH and CDR2 LQKENI. CDR3 length: 14 amino acids. V was cut by 3 bases and J by 6 bases, with 12 bases left in between. For the CDR3, the DNA is TGTGCCAGCTCACCTGAGGCGTCAGGTCAGCCCCAGCATTTT. Translated: CASSPEASGQPQHF.

The sample holds many counts of this clonotype. V gene TRBV7-9 combines with J gene TRBJ2-3; unclear D gene. Germline loops: CDR1 SEHNR, CDR2 FQNEAQ (reference sequence). Trimming left V 3 bases short and J 6 bases short, with 10 bases between. There are 13 residues in the CDR3. CDR3 amino acids: CASSLDPSDTQYF. In DNA, the CDR3 is TGTGCCAGCAGCTTGGATCCCTCGGATACGCAGTATTTT.

In this sample, this clonotype turned up a few times. This chain connects TRBV11-3 to TRBJ1-1, with unresolved D. Trimming stripped 2 bases from V and 1 base from J, with 5 bases between. Per the germline V gene, CDR1 is SGHNT and CDR2 is YENEEA. The CDR3 contains 13 residues. Here the CDR3 reads CASSLHANTEAFF. CDR3 DNA: TGTGCCAGCAGCTTACACGCGAACACTGAAGCTTTCTTT.

At least ten counts were recorded for this clonotype. The rearrangement links TRBV11-2 to TRBJ2-1; TRBD2 matches at 10 bases. This CDR3 has 15 residues. Per germline, CDR1 SGHAT and CDR2 FQNNGV. J gave up 8 bases and V 2 bases, and 6 bases lay outside the gene matches. The CDR3 spells CASSLLPGLADEQFF. For the CDR3, the DNA is TGTGCCAGCAGCTTACTCCCCGGACTAGCGGATGAGCAGTTCTTC.

This clonotype was detected many times. The chain uses TRBV25-1 and TRBJ2-5, with D uncertain. Trimming left V 5 bases short and J 1 base short, with 5 bases between. CDR1 and CDR2 (germline): MGHDK, SYGVNS. The CDR3 sequence is 12 residues long. CDR3: CASSPPQETQYF. CDR3 bases: TGTGCCAGCAGTCCCCCCCAAGAGACCCAGTACTTC.

This clonotype showed up many times. This chain connects TRBV7-8 to TRBJ2-4; the match to TRBD2 covers 15 bases. V trimming: 3 bases; J trimming: 1 base; junction bases outside the gene matches: 10. This CDR3 region has 20 residues. Germline CDR1 reads SGHVS; CDR2 reads FQNEAQ. CDR3 sequence: CASSFEGLAGGPGAKNIQYF. CDR3 nucleotide sequence: TGTGCCAGCAGCTTTGAAGGACTAGCGGGAGGGCCGGGGGCCAAAAACATTCAGTACTTC.